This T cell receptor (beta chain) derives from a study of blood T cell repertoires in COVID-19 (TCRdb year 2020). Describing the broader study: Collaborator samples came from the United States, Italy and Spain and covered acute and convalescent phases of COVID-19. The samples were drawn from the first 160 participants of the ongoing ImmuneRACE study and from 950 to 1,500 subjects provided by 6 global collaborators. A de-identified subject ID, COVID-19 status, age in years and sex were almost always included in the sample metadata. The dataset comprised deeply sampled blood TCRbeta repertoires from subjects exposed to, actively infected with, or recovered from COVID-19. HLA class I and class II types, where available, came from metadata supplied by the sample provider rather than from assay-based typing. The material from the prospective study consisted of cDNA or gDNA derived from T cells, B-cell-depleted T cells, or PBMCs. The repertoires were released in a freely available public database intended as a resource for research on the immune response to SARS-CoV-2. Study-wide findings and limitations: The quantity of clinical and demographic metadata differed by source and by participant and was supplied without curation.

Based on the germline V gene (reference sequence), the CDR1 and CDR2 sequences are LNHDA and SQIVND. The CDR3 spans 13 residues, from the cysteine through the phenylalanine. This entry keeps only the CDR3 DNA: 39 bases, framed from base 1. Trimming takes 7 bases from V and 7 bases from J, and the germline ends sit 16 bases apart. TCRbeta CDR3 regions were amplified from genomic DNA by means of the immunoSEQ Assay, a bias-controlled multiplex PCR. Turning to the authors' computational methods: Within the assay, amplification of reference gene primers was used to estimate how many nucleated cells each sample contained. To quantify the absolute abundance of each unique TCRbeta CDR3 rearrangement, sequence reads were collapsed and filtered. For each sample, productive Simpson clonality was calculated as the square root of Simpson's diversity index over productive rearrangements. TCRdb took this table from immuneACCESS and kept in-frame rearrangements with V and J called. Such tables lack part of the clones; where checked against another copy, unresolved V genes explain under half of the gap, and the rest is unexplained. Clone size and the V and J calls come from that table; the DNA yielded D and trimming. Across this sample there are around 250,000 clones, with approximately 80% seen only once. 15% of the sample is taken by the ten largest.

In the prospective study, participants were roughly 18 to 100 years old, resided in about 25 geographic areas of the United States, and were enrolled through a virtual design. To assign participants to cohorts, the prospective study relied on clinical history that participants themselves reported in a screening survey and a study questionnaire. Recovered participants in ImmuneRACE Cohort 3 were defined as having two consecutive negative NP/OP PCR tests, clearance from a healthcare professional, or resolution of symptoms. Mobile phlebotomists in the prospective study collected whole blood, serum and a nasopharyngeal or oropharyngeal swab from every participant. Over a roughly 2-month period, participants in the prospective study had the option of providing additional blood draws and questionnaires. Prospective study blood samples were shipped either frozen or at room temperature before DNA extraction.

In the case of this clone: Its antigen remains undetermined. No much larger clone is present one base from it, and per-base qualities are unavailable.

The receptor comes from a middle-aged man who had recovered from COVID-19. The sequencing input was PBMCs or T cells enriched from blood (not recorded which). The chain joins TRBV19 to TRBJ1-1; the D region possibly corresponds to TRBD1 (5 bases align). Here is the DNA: TGTGCCAGTACCCGGGGGTTGGTTAGTGAAGCTTTCTTT. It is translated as CASTRGLVSEAFF.